This T cell receptor beta chain was sequenced in a study of cytomegalovirus exposure and HLA in healthy donors. It was with 60 Vbeta and 13 Jbeta primers that the PCR ran. Sequencing used immunoSEQ multiplex PCR; TCRdb keeps in-frame clones, though not all of them. This sample has about 93,000 clones, with approximately 60% found just once. The V gene's germline CDR1 is MNHNS and CDR2 SASEGT. This CDR3 has 13 amino acids. Trimming pared 7 bases from V and 1 base from J, leaving 11 bases between. Sequencing was carried out using PBMCs. This sequence was found in a boy younger than 18 in good health and CMV-seropositive. V and J are TRBV6-1 and TRBJ2-7; a possible D gene is TRBD2 (5 bases). The CDR3 nucleotides are TGTGCCAGCAAGGAGGCGGTATCCTACGAGCAGTACTTC. Translated: CASKEAVSYEQYF.